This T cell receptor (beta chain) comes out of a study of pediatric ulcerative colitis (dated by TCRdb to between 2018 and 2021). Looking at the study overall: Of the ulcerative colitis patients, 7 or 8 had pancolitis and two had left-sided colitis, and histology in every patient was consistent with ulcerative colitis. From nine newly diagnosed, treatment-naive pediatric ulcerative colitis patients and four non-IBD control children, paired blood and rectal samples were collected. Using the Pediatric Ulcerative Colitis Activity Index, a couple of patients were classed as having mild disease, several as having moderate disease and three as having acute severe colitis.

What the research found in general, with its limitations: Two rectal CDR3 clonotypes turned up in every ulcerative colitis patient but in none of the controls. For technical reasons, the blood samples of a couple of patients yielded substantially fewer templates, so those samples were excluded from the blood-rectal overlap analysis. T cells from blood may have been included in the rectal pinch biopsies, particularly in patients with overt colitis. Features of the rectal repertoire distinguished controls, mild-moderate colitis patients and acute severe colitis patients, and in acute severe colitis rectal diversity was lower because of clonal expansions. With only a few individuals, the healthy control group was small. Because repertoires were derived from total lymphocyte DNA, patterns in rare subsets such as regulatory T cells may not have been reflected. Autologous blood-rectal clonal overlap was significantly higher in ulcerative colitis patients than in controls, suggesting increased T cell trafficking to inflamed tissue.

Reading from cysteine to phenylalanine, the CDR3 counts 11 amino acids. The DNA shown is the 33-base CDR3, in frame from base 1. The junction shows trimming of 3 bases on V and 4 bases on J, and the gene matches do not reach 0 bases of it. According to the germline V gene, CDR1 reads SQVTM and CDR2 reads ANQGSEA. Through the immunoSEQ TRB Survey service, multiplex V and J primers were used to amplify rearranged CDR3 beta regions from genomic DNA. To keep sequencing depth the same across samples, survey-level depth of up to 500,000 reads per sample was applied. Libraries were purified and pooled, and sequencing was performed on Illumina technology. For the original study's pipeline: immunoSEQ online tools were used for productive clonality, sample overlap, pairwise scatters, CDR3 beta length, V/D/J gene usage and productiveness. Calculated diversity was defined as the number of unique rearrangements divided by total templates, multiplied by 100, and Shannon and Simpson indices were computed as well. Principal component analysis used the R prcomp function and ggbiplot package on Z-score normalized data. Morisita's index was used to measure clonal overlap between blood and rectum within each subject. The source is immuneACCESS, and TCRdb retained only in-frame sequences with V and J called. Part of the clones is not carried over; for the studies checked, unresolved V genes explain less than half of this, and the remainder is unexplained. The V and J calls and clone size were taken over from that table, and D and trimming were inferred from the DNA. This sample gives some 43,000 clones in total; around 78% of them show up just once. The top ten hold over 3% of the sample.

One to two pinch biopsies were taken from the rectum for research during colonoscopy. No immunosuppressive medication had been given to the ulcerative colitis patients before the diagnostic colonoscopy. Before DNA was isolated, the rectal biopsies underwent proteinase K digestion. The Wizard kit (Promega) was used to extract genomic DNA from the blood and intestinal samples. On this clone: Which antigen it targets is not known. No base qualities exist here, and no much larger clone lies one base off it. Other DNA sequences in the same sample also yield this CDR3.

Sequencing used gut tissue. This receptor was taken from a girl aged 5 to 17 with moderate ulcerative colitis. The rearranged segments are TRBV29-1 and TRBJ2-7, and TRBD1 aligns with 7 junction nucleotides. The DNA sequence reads TGCAGCGTTGACAGGGGGTACGAGCAGTACTTC. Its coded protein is CSVDRGYEQYF.